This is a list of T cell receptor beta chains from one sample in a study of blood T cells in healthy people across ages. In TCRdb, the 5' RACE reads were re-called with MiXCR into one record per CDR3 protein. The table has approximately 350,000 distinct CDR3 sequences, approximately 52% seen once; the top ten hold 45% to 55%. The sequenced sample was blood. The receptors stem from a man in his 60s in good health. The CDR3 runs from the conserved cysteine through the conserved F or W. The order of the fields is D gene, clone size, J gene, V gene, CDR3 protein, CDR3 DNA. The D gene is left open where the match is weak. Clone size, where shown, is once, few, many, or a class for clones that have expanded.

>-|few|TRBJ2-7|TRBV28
CASATGLYEQYF
TGTGCCAGCGCGACAGGACTCTACGAGCAGTACTTC
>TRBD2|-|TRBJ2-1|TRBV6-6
CASSRSGGASNEQFF
TGTGCCAGCAGCAGGAGCGGGGGGGCCTCCAATGAGCAGTTCTTC
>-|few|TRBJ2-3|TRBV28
CASSLWETGDTQYF
TGTGCCAGCAGTTTATGGGAGACAGGAGATACGCAGTATTTT
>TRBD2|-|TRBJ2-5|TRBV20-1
CSAGGPASGGRETQYF
TGCAGTGCTGGGGGGCCGGCTAGCGGGGGTAGGGAGACCCAGTACTTC
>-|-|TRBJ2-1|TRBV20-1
CSARGAVLSYNEQFF
TGCAGTGCCCGGGGCGCGGTCCTTTCATACAATGAGCAGTTCTTC
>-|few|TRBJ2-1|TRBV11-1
CASSSRLHEQFF
TGTGCCAGCAGCTCCCGGCTACATGAGCAGTTCTTC
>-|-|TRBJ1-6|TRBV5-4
CASSSGTRSNNSPLHF
TGTGCCAGCAGTTCCGGGACCAGATCGAATAATTCACCCCTCCACTTT
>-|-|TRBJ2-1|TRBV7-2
CASSPRDTAVGFF
TGTGCCAGCAGCCCCCGGGACACGGCTGTGGGGTTCTTC
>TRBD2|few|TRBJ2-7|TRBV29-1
CSVGASGDASQYF
TGCAGCGTTGGTGCTAGCGGAGATGCTAGCCAGTACTTC
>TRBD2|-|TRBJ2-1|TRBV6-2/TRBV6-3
CASSYSIAGVNEQFF
TGTGCCAGCAGTTACTCGATAGCGGGAGTAAATGAGCAGTTCTTC
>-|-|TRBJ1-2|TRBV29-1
CSVEEPTGSYGYTF
TGCAGCGTTGAAGAACCAACAGGGTCCTATGGCTACACCTTC
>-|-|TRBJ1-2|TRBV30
CAWSVGGDGYTF
TGTGCCTGGAGTGTAGGAGGGGATGGCTACACCTTC
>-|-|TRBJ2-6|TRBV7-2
CASSLEPQGSGANVLTF
TGTGCCAGCAGCTTAGAACCCCAGGGCTCTGGGGCCAACGTCCTGACTTTC
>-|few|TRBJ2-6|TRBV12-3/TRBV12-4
CASSPLDRSGANVLTF
TGTGCCAGCAGCCCACTTGACCGCTCTGGGGCCAACGTCCTGACTTTC
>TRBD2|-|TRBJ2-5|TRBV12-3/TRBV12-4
CASSPKGTSGRVESYVQYF
TGTGCCAGCAGTCCCAAAGGGACTAGCGGGAGGGTTGAGTCCTACGTGCAGTACTTC
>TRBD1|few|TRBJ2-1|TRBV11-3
CASSSRDRENEQFF
TGTGCCAGCAGCTCCAGGGACAGGGAAAATGAGCAGTTCTTC
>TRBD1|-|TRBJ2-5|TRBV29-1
CSVAKGGRLETQYF
TGCAGCGTTGCGAAAGGGGGCCGGTTAGAGACCCAGTACTTC
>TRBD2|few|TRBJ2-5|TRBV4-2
CASSPGTSGNQETQYF
TGTGCCAGCAGCCCCGGGACTAGCGGAAACCAAGAGACCCAGTACTTC
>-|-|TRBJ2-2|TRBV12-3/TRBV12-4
CASSPLGGPSTGELFF
TGTGCCAGCAGTCCCTTGGGGGGGCCTTCCACCGGGGAGCTGTTTTTT
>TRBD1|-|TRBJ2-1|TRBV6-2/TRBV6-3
CASRYRGQGSYNEQFF
TGTGCCAGCCGTTACAGGGGGCAAGGATCCTACAATGAGCAGTTCTTC
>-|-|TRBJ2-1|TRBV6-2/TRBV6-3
CASSPGRIRVNEQFF
TGTGCCAGCAGTCCGGGACGCATCCGAGTCAATGAGCAGTTCTTC
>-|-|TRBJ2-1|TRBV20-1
CSARDLTRGPNEQFF
TGCAGTGCTAGAGATTTGACTAGAGGGCCCAATGAGCAGTTCTTC
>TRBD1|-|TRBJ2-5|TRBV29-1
CSVGTARTQYF
TGCAGCGTCGGGACAGCTCGGACCCAGTACTTC
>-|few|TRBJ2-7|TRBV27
CASKQGPAYEQYF
TGTGCCAGCAAACAGGGCCCGGCGTACGAGCAGTACTTC
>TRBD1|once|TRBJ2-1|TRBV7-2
CASSLTPDRGINEQFF
TGTGCCAGCAGCCTTACACCGGACAGGGGGATCAATGAGCAGTTCTTC
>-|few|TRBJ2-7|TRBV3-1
CASSQDLRGPGGYEQYF
TGTGCCAGCAGCCAAGATCTTCGGGGACCGGGCGGCTACGAGCAGTACTTC
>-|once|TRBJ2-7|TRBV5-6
CASSPRGSASYEQYF
TGTGCCAGCAGCCCACGGGGTAGCGCTTCCTACGAGCAGTACTTC
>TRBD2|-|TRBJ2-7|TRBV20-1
CSAQAGAGVLHEQYF
TGCAGTGCCCAAGCCGGAGCGGGAGTACTCCACGAGCAGTACTTC
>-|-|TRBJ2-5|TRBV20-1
CSARDIGQTQYF
TGCAGTGCTAGAGACATCGGACAGACCCAGTACTTC
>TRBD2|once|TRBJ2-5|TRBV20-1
CSVLRDYPRETQYF
TGCAGCGTCCTTAGGGACTACCCAAGGGAGACCCAGTACTTC
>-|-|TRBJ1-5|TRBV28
CASSSAEQGNQPQHF
TGTGCCAGCAGTTCCGCGGAACAGGGAAATCAGCCCCAGCATTTT
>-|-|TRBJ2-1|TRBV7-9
CASSLGGRYNNEQFF
TGTGCCAGCAGCTTAGGAGGGAGGTACAACAATGAGCAGTTCTTC
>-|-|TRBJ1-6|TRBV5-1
CASRGRQGSSPLHF
TGCGCCAGCAGGGGAAGGCAGGGGAGTTCACCCCTCCACTTT
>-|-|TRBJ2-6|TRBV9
CASSSSYSSGANVLTF
TGTGCCAGCAGCTCCTCTTACAGCTCTGGGGCCAACGTCCTGACTTTC
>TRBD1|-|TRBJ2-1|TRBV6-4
CASSAGTGGGSEQFF
TGTGCCAGCAGCGCTGGGACAGGGGGTGGTAGTGAGCAGTTCTTC
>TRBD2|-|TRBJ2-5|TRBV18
CASSPLAGVMETQYF
TGTGCCAGCTCACCACTGGCGGGGGTTATGGAGACCCAGTACTTC
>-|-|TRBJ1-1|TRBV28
CASSFRGLPEAFF
TGTGCCAGCAGTTTCAGGGGCCTACCTGAAGCTTTCTTT
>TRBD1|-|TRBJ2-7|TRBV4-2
CASSQVFRWTGSSYEQYF
TGTGCCAGCAGCCAAGTATTTAGATGGACAGGGTCTTCATACGAGCAGTACTTC
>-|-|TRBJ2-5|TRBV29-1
CSVEGQVRETQYF
TGCAGCGTTGAAGGACAGGTTCGGGAGACCCAGTACTTC
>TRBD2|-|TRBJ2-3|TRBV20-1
CSARGASGGATTQYF
TGCAGTGCTAGAGGGGCTAGCGGGGGGGCGACTACGCAGTATTTT
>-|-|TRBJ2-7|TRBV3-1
CASSPGGGRMTYEQYF
TGTGCCAGCAGCCCAGGTGGTGGGCGGATGACCTACGAGCAGTACTTC
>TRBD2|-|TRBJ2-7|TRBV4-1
CASSPLGLAGRQYF
TGCGCCAGCAGCCCCCTGGGCCTAGCGGGAAGGCAGTACTTC
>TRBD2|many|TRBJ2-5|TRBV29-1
CSVTGGTDETQYF
TGCAGCGTTACGGGGGGGACGGACGAGACCCAGTACTTC
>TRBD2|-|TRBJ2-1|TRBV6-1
CASRARTSGSSGSYNEQFF
TGTGCCAGCAGAGCAAGGACTAGCGGGAGCTCCGGCTCCTACAATGAGCAGTTCTTC
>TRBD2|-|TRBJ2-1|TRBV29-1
CSVGLGPSGYNEQFF
TGCAGCGTCGGTCTTGGTCCTAGCGGTTACAATGAGCAGTTCTTC